One sample yielded the 23 T cell receptor beta chains listed below, sequenced in a study of blood T cell repertoires in COVID-19. Sequenced by immunoSEQ multiplex PCR; TCRdb stores in-frame clones only, minus some. The sample contains about 140,000 clones, around 87% of which appear only once. Sequences were obtained from peripheral blood. The origin of the receptors is a man between 50 and 59 years old who had recovered from COVID-19.

The V call is TRBV7-8, the J call TRBJ1-4; 9 bases fit TRBD1. V lost 5 bases, J lost 3 bases, and 4 bases stayed unmatched. Germline V CDR1 and CDR2: SGHVS, FQNEAQ. This CDR3 has 15 residues. CDR3 sequence reads: CASSLRDRANEKLFF. The CDR3 coding sequence is TGTGCCAGCAGCCTCCGGGACAGGGCTAATGAAAAACTGTTTTTT.

The chain recombines TRBV13 with TRBJ1-3, with D unresolved. This CDR3 spans 15 amino acids. CDR1 PRHDT and CDR2 FYEKMQ come from the germline V gene (reference sequence). V lost 5 bases to trimming and J lost 0 bases, with 11 bases between them. Written as DNA, the CDR3 is TGTGCCAGCAGCCAAGGAGGTTTCTCTGGAAACACCATATATTTT. The encoded protein is CASSQGGFSGNTIYF.

Here the CDR3 reads CASTNLPGSGNEQFF. The CDR3 DNA reads TGTGCCAGCACAAACCTGCCAGGGTCTGGCAATGAGCAGTTCTTC. The J gene is TRBJ2-1, the V gene TRBV27; perhaps TRBD1 as D (5 bases). Germline-derived CDR1 and CDR2 are MNHEY and SMNVEV (reference sequence). The CDR3 length is 15 residues. The V end lost 7 bases, the J end lost 6 bases, and 19 bases lay between the germline ends.

CDR3 in DNA: TGTGCCAGCAACCGAAGGGGCGAGTGGCCGAACACTGAAGCTTTCTTT. Translation: CASNRRGEWPNTEAFF. The rearrangement uses TRBV13 and TRBJ1-1, with a tentative D call TRBD1 (5 bases). V lost 7 bases and J 1 base, leaving 19 bases between the germline ends. Germline assignment: CDR1 PRHDT and CDR2 FYEKMQ (reference sequence). CDR3 size: 16 residues.

The J gene is TRBJ1-6, the V gene TRBV5-5; 7 nucleotides align to TRBD1. The V segment lost 0 bases and the J segment 5 bases; nucleotides outside the gene matches: 11. The V gene's germline CDR1 is SGHKS and CDR2 YYEKEE (reference sequence). The CDR3 is made up of 18 amino acids. The CDR3 sequence: CASSLAPLGTANNSPLHF. CDR3 DNA sequence: TGTGCCAGCAGCTTGGCACCTCTGGGGACAGCTAATAATTCACCCCTCCACTTT.

The chain couples TRBV9 to TRBJ2-2; D remains unclear. CDR3 size: 14 residues. Looked up from germline, CDR1 is SGDLS and CDR2 is YYNGEE. Trimming removed 1 base at V and 0 bases at J, with 4 bases between. The CDR3 loop is CASSVSPNTGELFF. DNA of the CDR3: TGTGCCAGCAGCGTATCTCCGAACACCGGGGAGCTGTTTTTT.

This chain uses TRBV2 with TRBJ1-6, with 7 bases identical to TRBD1. The germline CDR1 and CDR2 sequences are SNHLY and FYNNEI. Germline trimming cut 3 bases from V and 8 bases from J; bases unmatched to any gene: 13. The CDR3 is made up of 17 amino acids. CDR3 sequence (DNA): TGTGCCAGCAGTGACCCCGGACAGGCCAAAGCCTATTCACCCCTCCACTTT. This translates into CASSDPGQAKAYSPLHF.

This chain joins TRBV5-1 and TRBJ1-1; 12 bases are a match to TRBD1. The V segment lost 0 bases and the J segment 6 bases; nucleotides outside the gene matches: 9. The germline gives CDR1 SGHRS, CDR2 YFSETQ. The CDR3 is 17 amino acids. DNA for the CDR3: TGCGCCAGCAGCTTGGGGGACAGGGGGCTCATCGGCGCTGAAGCTTTCTTT. Its protein is CASSLGDRGLIGAEAFF. Based on the CDR3 plus reference TRBV5-1 and TRBJ1-1, the full variable domain is KAGVTQTPRYLIKTRGQQVTLSCSPISGHRSVSWYQQTPGQGLQFLFEYFSETQRNKGNFPGRFSGRQFSNSRSEMNVSTLELGDSALYLCASSLGDRGLIGAEAFFGQGTRLTVV.

The rearrangement joins TRBV5-6 to TRBJ2-5; 9 positions agree with TRBD2. Germline loops: CDR1 SGHDT, CDR2 YYEEEE. The CDR3 loop spans 17 amino acids. V lost 3 bases, J lost 4 bases, and 13 bases stayed unmatched. This CDR3 is CASSSLRRRGGGETQYF. For the CDR3, the DNA is TGTGCCAGCAGCTCCCTCCGAAGGCGGGGGGGCGGAGAGACCCAGTACTTC.

The CDR3, as DNA: TGCGCCAGCAGCCAGGCCCAGGGCTACCAGTACGAGCAGTACTTC. Residues: CASSQAQGYQYEQYF. The J gene is TRBJ2-7, the V gene TRBV4-3, with D maybe TRBD1 (5 bases). The CDR3 totals 15 residues. Germline V CDR1 and CDR2: LGHNA, YSLEER. The V end lost 3 bases, the J end lost 4 bases, and 16 bases lay between the germline ends.

The J gene is TRBJ1-2, the V gene TRBV19, with 10 bases lining up with TRBD1. With 4 bases clipped from V and 4 bases from J, the junction kept 9 bases outside the gene matches. The CDR3 is 16 residues long. Germline V lookup: CDR1 LNHDA, CDR2 SQIVND (reference sequence). The CDR3, as DNA: TGTGCCAGTAGTAACTCCCGACAGGGGGCCGGCTATGGCTACACCTTC. It codes for CASSNSRQGAGYGYTF.

The chain links TRBV6-6 to TRBJ1-2, with a possible D match to TRBD1 (5 bases). This CDR3 spans 14 amino acids. The germline V and J ends were trimmed by 4 bases and 7 bases, with 16 bases remaining between them. Germline V gene lookup returns CDR1 MNHNY and CDR2 SVGAGI (reference sequence). The CDR3 loop is CASSSSSREGGYTF. The CDR3 bases are TGTGCCAGCAGTTCATCCAGCAGGGAGGGTGGCTACACCTTC.

The V and J genes are TRBV11-3 and TRBJ2-5, with a possible D match to TRBD2 (6 bases). V lost 1 base, J lost 5 bases, and 11 bases lay in between. The CDR3 covers 14 residues. CDR1 and CDR2 from the germline V gene are SGHNT and YENEEA. The CDR3 DNA reads TGTGCCAGCAGCTTAGTGGGAGGTGGGGAGACCCAGTACTTC. Amino acids: CASSLVGGGETQYF.

V gene TRBV4-1 combines with J gene TRBJ1-2; TRBD1 might be the D (5 bases). Germline V gives CDR1 MGHRA, CDR2 YSYEKL. CDR3 length: 17 residues. The V and J ends lost 6 bases and 2 bases respectively, with 22 bases between them. The CDR3 coding sequence is TGCGCCAGCAGTCAAAGCCCCCAAGCAGGGCAGAACTATGGCTACACCTTC. Translating gives CASSQSPQAGQNYGYTF.

The chain recombines TRBV6-2 or TRBV6-3 with TRBJ2-7; 9 bases are a match to TRBD2. The length of the CDR3 is 18 residues. Trimming at V came to 4 bases and at J to 4 bases, leaving 17 bases not matched to a gene. Germline V gene data show CDR1 as MNHEY and CDR2 as SVGEGT. The CDR3 region has the DNA TGTGCCAGCAGTTCCTACGAGTATAGCGGGGGCCGGTTTTACGAGCAGTACTTC. It codes for CASSSYEYSGGRFYEQYF.

This clone was detected only once. The chain joins TRBV13 to TRBJ1-1, with D possibly matching TRBD1 (5 bases). Germline CDR1 reads PRHDT; CDR2 reads FYEKMQ (reference sequence). V lost 2 bases and J 0 bases, leaving 10 bases between the germline ends. This CDR3 has 15 amino acids. Here the CDR3 reads CASSLYGGLNTEAFF. For the CDR3, the DNA is TGTGCCAGCAGCTTATACGGGGGATTGAACACTGAAGCTTTCTTT.

The chain employs TRBV7-3 and TRBJ1-1; D unresolved. The CDR3 consists of 13 residues. Germline V gives CDR1 SGHTA, CDR2 FQGTGA. Trimming removed 5 bases at V and 1 base at J, with 8 bases between. CDR3 residues: CASSPGTNTEAFF. The CDR3 region has the DNA TGTGCCAGCAGCCCCGGTACGAACACTGAAGCTTTCTTT.

The chain employs TRBV30 and TRBJ2-1; D is unclear. V gave up 2 bases and J gave up 5 bases, with 7 bases separating them. The CDR3 is made up of 12 amino acids. The germline gives CDR1 GTSNPN, CDR2 SVGIG (reference sequence). The CDR3 here is CAWSLRDNEQFF. The CDR3 DNA follows: TGTGCCTGGAGTCTACGGGACAATGAGCAGTTCTTC.

V and J are TRBV2 and TRBJ1-4; perhaps TRBD1 as D (6 bases). Trimming took off 11 bases at V and 0 bases at J, with 13 bases between the two ends. CDR3 length: 14 residues. The germline CDR1 and CDR2 sequences are SNHLY and FYNNEI. The CDR3 coding sequence is TGTGCCTCCCAGGGGTCGACAACTAATGAAAAACTGTTTTTT. It specifies CASQGSTTNEKLFF. Together with reference TRBV2 and TRBJ1-4, the CDR3 gives the full variable domain: EPEVTQTPSHQVTQMGQEVILRCVPISNHLYFYWYRQILGQKVEFLVSFYNNEISEKSEIFDDQFSVERPDGSNFTLKIRSTKLEDSAMYFCASQGSTTNEKLFFGSGTQLSVL.

This chain connects TRBV2 to TRBJ1-1, with 7 bases lining up with TRBD1. CDR1 is SNHLY and CDR2 is FYNNEI in the germline V gene. CDR3 size: 15 residues. The V segment lost 6 bases and the J segment 1 base; nucleotides outside the gene matches: 8. The CDR3 spells CASRYNRGENTEAFF. In DNA form, the CDR3 reads TGTGCCAGCAGGTATAACAGGGGCGAGAACACTGAAGCTTTCTTT.

This clone was detected once. V is TRBV12-5 and J is TRBJ2-6; the D gene is possibly TRBD1 (6 bases). With 6 bases removed from V and 1 base from J, the gap between germline ends came to 19 bases. The CDR3 consists of 18 residues. Per the germline V gene, CDR1 is LGHNT and CDR2 is FRNRAP. In DNA form, the CDR3 reads TGTGCTAGTGGCCTGCCCCCGGTAGGGGGATCTGGGGCCAACGTCCTGACTTTC. This gives the protein CASGLPPVGGSGANVLTF.

The chain combines TRBV2 with TRBJ2-1; TRBD1 might be the D (6 bases). V was shortened by 0 bases and J by 0 bases, with 9 bases between the two germline ends. Germline V CDR1 and CDR2: SNHLY, FYNNEI. The CDR3 contains 16 residues. CDR3 sequence (DNA): TGTGCCAGCAGTGAAGCGCTGGGGGCCTCCTACAATGAGCAGTTCTTC. Translation: CASSEALGASYNEQFF.

The chain is built from TRBV19 and TRBJ2-1; TRBD2 matches at 9 bases. Trimming removed 6 bases from V and 4 bases from J; junction bases left unmatched: 4. The CDR3 contains 14 residues. From germline, CDR1 is LNHDA and CDR2 SQIVND (reference sequence). Written as DNA, the CDR3 is TGTGCCAGTAGCGGCCTAGCGGGGTACAATGAGCAGTTCTTC. Translated, it gives CASSGLAGYNEQFF.